One sample yielded the 17 T cell receptor beta chains listed below, sequenced in a study of blood T cell repertoires in COVID-19. Sequencing used immunoSEQ multiplex PCR; TCRdb keeps in-frame clones, though not all of them. The data show a few hundred thousand clones, approximately 84% seen once. Sequences were obtained from PBMCs or T cells enriched from blood (not recorded which). These receptors were collected from a woman between 18 and 30 years old who had recovered from COVID-19.

The V gene is TRBV18, the J gene TRBJ1-1, with 9 bases matching TRBD1. V lost 4 bases to trimming and J lost 1 base; unmatched junction nucleotides: 1. The CDR3 totals 14 residues. Germline V gene sequence: CDR1 KGHSH, CDR2 LQKENI. The CDR3 sequence: CASSQTGGNTEAFF. DNA of the CDR3: TGTGCCAGCTCACAGACAGGGGGGAACACTGAAGCTTTCTTT.

The chain joins TRBV5-1 to TRBJ1-2; maybe TRBD1 (6 bases). Germline V CDR1 and CDR2: SGHRS, YFSETQ. The V end lost 2 bases, the J end lost 5 bases, and 22 bases lay between the germline ends. The length of the CDR3 is 17 residues. CDR3 DNA sequence: TGCGCCAGCAGCTTAGCCGGACAGCTGCGAGATGGGTATGGCTACACCTTC. Protein product: CASSLAGQLRDGYGYTF.

This CDR3 reads CASTAGGHDTEAFF. The CDR3 DNA follows: TGTGCCAGCACAGCAGGGGGCCATGACACTGAAGCTTTCTTT. The genes are TRBV9 and TRBJ1-1; 8 bases are shared with TRBD1. Germline V gene sequence: CDR1 SGDLS, CDR2 YYNGEE. V gave up 6 bases and J gave up 3 bases; unmatched junction bases: 7. This CDR3 has 14 amino acids.

The chain employs TRBV2 and TRBJ2-7, with 7 nucleotides matching TRBD1. This CDR3 region has 15 residues. V was pared by 3 bases and J by 3 bases, with 8 bases of the junction left unmatched. CDR1 is SNHLY and CDR2 is FYNNEI in the germline V gene. CDR3 DNA sequence: TGTGCCAGCAGTGATTTGGGGACAGCCCTCTACGAGCAGTACTTC. This codes for CASSDLGTALYEQYF.

The chain combines TRBV10-3 with TRBJ1-1; 7 positions match TRBD1. CDR3 length: 14 amino acids. Trimming removed 1 base from V and 7 bases from J; junction bases left unmatched: 6. Looked up from germline, CDR1 is ENHRY and CDR2 is SYGVKD. Here the CDR3 DNA reads TGTGCCATCAGTGAGTACGGGACAGAAGGTGAAGCTTTCTTT. Translation gives CAISEYGTEGEAFF.

This chain links TRBV10-3 with TRBJ1-1, with D possibly TRBD1 on 6 matching bases. From germline, CDR1 is ENHRY and CDR2 SYGVKD. The V gene lost 6 bases and the J gene lost 4 bases, with 12 bases spanning the gap. The CDR3 contains 13 residues. CDR3 sequence: CAISRDTLTEAFF. The CDR3 nucleotides read TGTGCCATCAGCCGGGACACCCTCACTGAAGCTTTCTTT.

This clone has a count of ten or more. The chain uses TRBV19 and TRBJ1-2; 12 bases map to TRBD1. CDR3 length: 18 residues. V lost 4 bases and J lost 0; bases outside the gene matches: 9. The germline gives CDR1 LNHDA, CDR2 SQIVND (reference sequence). Here the CDR3 reads CASSKGQGAGKPNYGYTF. The CDR3 coding sequence is TGTGCCAGTAGTAAGGGACAGGGGGCGGGCAAGCCTAACTATGGCTACACCTTC.

This clone was seen just once. The V and J genes are TRBV11-1 and TRBJ1-2; D gene ambiguous. This CDR3 comprises 14 residues. The V end lost 6 bases, the J end lost 4 bases, and 15 bases lay between the germline ends. Germline V CDR1 and CDR2: SGHAT, FQDESV (reference sequence). The CDR3 nucleotides are TGTGCCAGCAGTTGGAGAGCTTCGGTCTATGGCTACACCTTC. Its translation: CASSWRASVYGYTF.

The genes are TRBV5-8 and TRBJ1-4, with TRBD1 matching 9 bases. The V and J ends lost 4 bases and 10 bases, in that order; junction bases with no gene match: 8. This CDR3 is 14 amino acids long. CDR1 is SGHTS and CDR2 is YDEGEE in the germline V gene. DNA for the CDR3: TGTGCCAGCAGCCCCTGGGGACAGGGTGGAAAACTGTTTTTT. Protein sequence: CASSPWGQGGKLFF.

The V and J genes are TRBV5-1 and TRBJ1-4, with 8 nucleotides matching TRBD1. V dropped 1 base and J dropped 7; count of bases not matched to a gene: 6. The V gene's germline CDR1 is SGHRS and CDR2 YFSETQ. The CDR3 covers 15 residues. CDR3 DNA sequence: TGCGCCAGCAGCTTGAGGGGGGACAGGAGTGAAAAACTGTTTTTT. Translating it yields CASSLRGDRSEKLFF.

On this clone itself: The DNA is left out, because the CDR3 cannot be placed on it with certainty; the CDR3 is given as TCRdb lists it. The rearrangement uses TRBV4-1 and TRBJ1-4. The CDR3 has 16 amino acids, counting both end residues. Germline CDR1 and CDR2: MGHRA and YSYEKL. The CDR3 protein is CASSQDLWRGSEKLFF.

This clone was picked up one time. The V call is TRBV29-1, the J call TRBJ2-1, with a weak D call TRBD2 (6 bases). Trimming took off 5 bases at V and 3 bases at J, with 11 bases between the two ends. Per the germline V gene, CDR1 is SQVTM and CDR2 is ANQGSEA. The CDR3 extends over 13 amino acids. The CDR3 is CSVRRGNYNEQFF. The CDR3 DNA follows: TGCAGCGTTCGACGGGGGAACTACAATGAGCAGTTCTTC.

The CDR3 DNA reads TGTGCCAGCAGTCAGACAGGGCTTAATACCTACGAGCAGTACTTC. As protein: CASSQTGLNTYEQYF. V and J are TRBV27 and TRBJ2-7; TRBD1 matches at 7 bases. V lost 5 bases to trimming and J lost 2 bases; unmatched junction nucleotides: 9. Germline CDR1 is MNHEY and CDR2 is SMNVEV (reference sequence). This CDR3 comprises 15 residues.

The chain couples TRBV18 to TRBJ1-1; a possible D gene is TRBD1 (5 bases). The CDR3 loop spans 16 amino acids. V was cut by 3 bases and J by 1 base, with 15 bases left in between. The V gene's germline CDR1 is KGHSH and CDR2 LQKENI. The CDR3 DNA reads TGTGCCAGCTCACCCCCTTCCCCCCAGGGGAACACTGAAGCTTTCTTT. Translated, it gives CASSPPSPQGNTEAFF.

The V and J genes are TRBV7-2 and TRBJ2-7; 9 positions agree with TRBD1. The CDR3 length is 15 residues. Germline assignment: CDR1 SGHTA and CDR2 FQGNSA. The V gene end was trimmed by 2 bases and the J gene end by 6 bases; junction bases not matched to a gene: 8. The CDR3 here is CASSLIGQGWVEQYF. In nucleotides, the CDR3 is TGTGCCAGCAGCTTAATCGGACAGGGGTGGGTCGAGCAGTACTTC.

V and J are TRBV21-1 and TRBJ2-3; TRBD2, the table's D call, was not compared with the DNA. TRBV21-1 is noted as a pseudogene. The CDR3 spans 18 residues. CDR3 in amino acids: CASSKALSRRPGTYTQYF. DNA for the CDR3: TGTGCCAGCAGCAAAGCGCTTTCTCGGCGGCCCGGCACATATACGCAGTATTTT.

The CDR3 DNA reads TGTGCCAGCAGTCCGATGACTGGTCTCCACGAGCAGTACTTC. This sequence encodes CASSPMTGLHEQYF. The chain has TRBV27 and TRBJ2-7; D is undetermined. The CDR3 length is 14 residues. CDR1 is MNHEY and CDR2 is SMNVEV in the germline V gene (reference sequence). Trimming removed 5 bases at V and 5 bases at J, with 16 bases between.